This T cell receptor (beta chain) was identified in a study of T cell responses to AZD1222 COVID-19 vaccine. Libraries were prepared by immunoSEQ multiplex PCR; TCRdb keeps only in-frame clonotypes and omits some of them. The sample shows around 66,000 clones, 70% to 80% of them seen only once. The CDR3 runs to 16 residues. The germline V gene encodes CDR1 MNHNS and CDR2 SASEGT. V lost 3 bases, J lost 4 bases, and 9 bases stayed unmatched. The chain is built from TRBV6-1 and TRBJ1-5; 7 nucleotides line up with TRBD1. The source is an adult in good health. Sample: peripheral blood, taken on day 0 of MenACWY control vaccination. The CDR3 protein is CASSEMGTAPNQPQHF. Here the CDR3 DNA reads TGTGCCAGCAGTGAGATGGGGACAGCTCCAAATCAGCCCCAGCATTTT.